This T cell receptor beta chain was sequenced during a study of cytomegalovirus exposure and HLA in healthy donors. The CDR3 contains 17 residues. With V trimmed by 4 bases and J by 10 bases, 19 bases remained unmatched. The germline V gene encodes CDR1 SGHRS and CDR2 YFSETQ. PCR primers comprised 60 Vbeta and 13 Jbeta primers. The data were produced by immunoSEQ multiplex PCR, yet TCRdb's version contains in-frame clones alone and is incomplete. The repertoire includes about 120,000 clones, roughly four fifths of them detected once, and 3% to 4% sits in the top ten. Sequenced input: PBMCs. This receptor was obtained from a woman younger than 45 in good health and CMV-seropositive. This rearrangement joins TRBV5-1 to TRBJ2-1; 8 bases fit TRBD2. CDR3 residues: CASSREGTLRGSEEQFF. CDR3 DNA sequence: TGCGCCAGCAGCCGGGAGGGTACCTTGAGGGGTTCCGAGGAGCAGTTCTTC.